The TCR beta chain under discussion was sequenced for a study of T cell clonotyping in hematopoietic cell transplantation. Overall study findings and caveats: At the given depth, recipient repertoires were over 95% de novo clonotypes. After transplant, recipient diversity fell while pathologically expanded clonotypes grew through day 180.

The length of the CDR3 is 14 residues. V was pared by 1 base and J by 1 base, with 5 bases between. In germline, CDR1 is SGHTA, CDR2 FQGTGA. Repertoires were generated with immunoSEQ multiplex PCR, while TCRdb's copy carries only in-frame clones and drops some. This table holds around 4,000 clones, just under 95% found once. With respect to this clone: The target antigen is unknown.

This chain joins TRBV7-3 and TRBJ2-1, with D possibly matching TRBD1 (5 bases). This sample comprised peripheral blood mononuclear cells, obtained 30 days after allogeneic stem cell transplant. The clonotype was recovered from a male patient between 65 and 79 years old who had an allogeneic stem cell transplant from an unrelated donor, so T cells may come from the graft donor. Some clones in this sample may be carry-over from other donors' samples. In DNA, the CDR3 is TGTGCCAGCAGCTTAAGACAGTCCTACAATGAGCAGTTCTTC. Translating it yields CASSLRQSYNEQFF.